The sequence of this T cell receptor beta chain was determined in a study of blood T cells in healthy people across ages. Isolation per sample recovered at least 7 million PBMCs. Findings and caveats of the study: Roughly linear declines in TCR beta diversity per million T cells occurred with age. Naive CD4+ cells and diversity were both higher in long-lived donors than in aged donors.

This clonotype occurred a few times. The target antigen is unknown. The CDR3 has 15 amino acids. CDR1 and CDR2 from the germline V gene are MNHEY and SVGAGI. V gave up 0 bases and J gave up 1 base, with 6 bases separating them. For the second PCR, which ran for roughly 6 to 12 cycles, a sample-barcoded 5' primer and a J-beta primer mix were used. Every single cDNA molecule received a tag from a template-switch adaptor with 12 random nucleotides. MiXCR was run by TCRdb on the 5' RACE reads, yielding one entry per CDR3 protein. The table shows roughly 640,000 distinct CDR3 sequences, with around 31% occurring only once.

The V and J genes are TRBV6-5 and TRBJ2-2, with D tentatively TRBD2 (6 bases). The receptor was derived from a woman older than 75 in good health. Sequenced material: blood. The CDR3 loop is CASSYSGGNTGELFF. The CDR3 nucleotides read TGTGCCAGCAGTTACTCCGGGGGGAACACCGGGGAGCTGTTTTTT.